Sequencing of this T cell receptor (beta chain) was carried out in a study of metastatic and nonmetastatic thyroid tumors. Overall study: A comparison of repertoires was made across blood and tumor or nodule tissue from malignant and benign thyroid patients.

Original methodology: The distant-metastasis classifier for papillary thyroid cancer was built from CDR3 differences across clinicopathological groups. Via MiXCR, TCRdb re-called the PCR reads. The V and J calls and clone size are TCRdb's, not the authors'. The data contain approximately 4,200 clones, 30% to 35% of them singletons. On this clone itself: Its antigen is currently unknown.

Overall study findings and caveats: As reported, TCR beta diversity in blood and tumor was significantly higher in malignant thyroid tumors than in benign nodules.

No patient had received any treatment before thyroid surgery. Germline trimming cut 6 bases from V and 7 bases from J; bases unmatched to any gene: 10. CDR3 length: 14 amino acids. CDR1 is MDHEN, CDR2 SYDVKM, per germline. The TCR sequence derives from a female donor with papillary thyroid cancer or a benign thyroid nodule (not recorded which). Some clones in this sample may be carry-over from other donors' samples. The V gene is TRBV28, the J gene TRBJ1-2; 8 bases match TRBD1. The sequenced sample was adjacent normal tissue. The CDR3 DNA reads TGTGCCAGCAGCATCCCCCAGGGGGCTCGTGGCTACACCTTC. Amino acids: CASSIPQGARGYTF.